This T cell receptor (beta chain) is drawn from a study of T cells in Graves' hyperthyroidism and ophthalmopathy. The CDR3 is 15 amino acids. The germline V gene has CDR1 MNHEY and CDR2 SVGAGI. J was trimmed by 9 bases and V by 0 bases; bases with no gene match: 5. The investigators amplified TCR beta CDR3 regions from RNA transcripts. The HTBI primer set was used in a first-round RT-PCR of the TCR CDR3. TCRdb re-called the multiplex PCR reads with MiXCR, one entry per CDR3 protein. This table has some 440,000 distinct CDR3 sequences, approximately 14% appearing once. Details on this clonotype: A much larger clone differs by one base, so this may be a read error. The conserved phenylalanine or tryptophan is not found at the CDR3 terminus, so this likely reflects a read error.

The sequencing sample was made of blood. The sequence derives from a woman aged 18-29 years with Graves' hyperthyroidism. This chain uses TRBV6-5 with TRBJ1-6; 7 nucleotides align to TRBD1. CDR3: CASSYSTGRASPLHS. CDR3 sequence (DNA): TGTGCCAGCAGTTACTCGACAGGGCGGGCTTCACCCCTCCACTCT.